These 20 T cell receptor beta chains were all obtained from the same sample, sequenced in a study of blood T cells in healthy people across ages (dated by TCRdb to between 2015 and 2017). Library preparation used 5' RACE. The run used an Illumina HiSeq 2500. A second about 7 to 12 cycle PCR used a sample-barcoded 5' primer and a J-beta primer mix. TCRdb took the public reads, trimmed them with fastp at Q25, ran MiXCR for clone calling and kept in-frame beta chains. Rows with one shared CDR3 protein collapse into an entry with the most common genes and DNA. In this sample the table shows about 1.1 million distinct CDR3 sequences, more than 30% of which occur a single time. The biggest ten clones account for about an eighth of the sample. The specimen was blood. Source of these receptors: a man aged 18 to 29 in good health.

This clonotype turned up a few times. The CDR3 here is CASSPDRGPYGYTF. For the CDR3, the DNA is TGTGCCAGCAGCCCAGACAGGGGGCCCTATGGCTACACCTTC. V and J are TRBV7-2 and TRBJ1-2; 10 bases line up with TRBD1. Germline values: CDR1 SGHTA, CDR2 FQGNSA. V dropped 5 bases and J dropped 4; count of bases not matched to a gene: 4. This CDR3 region has 14 residues.

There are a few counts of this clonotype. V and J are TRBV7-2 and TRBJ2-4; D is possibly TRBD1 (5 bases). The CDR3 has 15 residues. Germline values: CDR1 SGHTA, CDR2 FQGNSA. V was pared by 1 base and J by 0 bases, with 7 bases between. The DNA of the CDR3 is TGTGCCAGCAGCTTAGTAGGGGTAGCCAAAAACATTCAGTACTTC. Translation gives CASSLVGVAKNIQYF. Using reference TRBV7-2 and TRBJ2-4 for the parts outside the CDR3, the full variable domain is GAGVSQSPSNKVTEKGKDVELRCDPISGHTALYWYRQSLGQGLEFLIYFQGNSAPDKSGLPSDRFSAERTGGSVSTLTIQRTQQEDSAVYLCASSLVGVAKNIQYFGAGTRLSVL.

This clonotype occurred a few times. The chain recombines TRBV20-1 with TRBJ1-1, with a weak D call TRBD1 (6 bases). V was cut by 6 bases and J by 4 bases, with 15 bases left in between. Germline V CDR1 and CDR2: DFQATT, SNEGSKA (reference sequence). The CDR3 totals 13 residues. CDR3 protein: CSAQDSTATEAFF. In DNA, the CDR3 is TGCAGTGCCCAGGACAGCACGGCCACTGAAGCTTTCTTT.

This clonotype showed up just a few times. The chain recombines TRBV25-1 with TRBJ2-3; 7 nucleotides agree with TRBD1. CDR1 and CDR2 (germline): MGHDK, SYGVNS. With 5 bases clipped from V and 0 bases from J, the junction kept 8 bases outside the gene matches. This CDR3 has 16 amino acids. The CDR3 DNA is TGTGCCAGCAGTCCTCGGACAGGACTTAGCACAGATACGCAGTATTTT. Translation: CASSPRTGLSTDTQYF. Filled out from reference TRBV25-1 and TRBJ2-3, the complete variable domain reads EADIYQTPRYLVIGTGKKITLECSQTMGHDKMYWYQQDPGMELHLIHYSYGVNSTEKGDLSSESTVSRIRTEHFPLTLESARPSHTSQYLCASSPRTGLSTDTQYFGPGTRLTVL.

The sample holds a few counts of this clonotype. The DNA of the CDR3 is TGTGCCAGCAGTTTTCGCGGGGGTCAGGGCACAGATACGCAGTATTTT. Translated, it gives CASSFRGGQGTDTQYF. This chain joins TRBV27 and TRBJ2-3; 7 bases agree with TRBD2. CDR1 is MNHEY, CDR2 SMNVEV, per germline (reference sequence). The CDR3 is made up of 16 amino acids. Trimming removed 3 bases from V and 1 base from J; junction bases left unmatched: 7.

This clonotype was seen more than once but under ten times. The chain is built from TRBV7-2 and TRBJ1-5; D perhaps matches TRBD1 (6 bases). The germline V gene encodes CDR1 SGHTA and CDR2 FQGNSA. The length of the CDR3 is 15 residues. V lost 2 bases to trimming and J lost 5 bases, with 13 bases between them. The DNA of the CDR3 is TGTGCCAGCAGCTTAAACAGGGTCTCGGATCAGCCCCAGCATTTT. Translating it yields CASSLNRVSDQPQHF. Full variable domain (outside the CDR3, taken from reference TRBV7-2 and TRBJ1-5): GAGVSQSPSNKVTEKGKDVELRCDPISGHTALYWYRQSLGQGLEFLIYFQGNSAPDKSGLPSDRFSAERTGGSVSTLTIQRTQQEDSAVYLCASSLNRVSDQPQHFGDGTRLSIL.

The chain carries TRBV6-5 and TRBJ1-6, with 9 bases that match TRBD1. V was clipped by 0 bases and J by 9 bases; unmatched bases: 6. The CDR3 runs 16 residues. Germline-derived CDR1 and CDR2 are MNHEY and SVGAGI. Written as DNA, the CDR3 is TGTGCCAGCAGTTACTCGGGACAGGGATCGAGTTCACCCCTCCACTTT. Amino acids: CASSYSGQGSSSPLHF.

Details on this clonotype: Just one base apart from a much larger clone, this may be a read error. CDR3 residues: CASRNRVDIQYF. Here the CDR3 DNA reads TGCGCCAGCCGCAACAGGGTTGACATTCAGTACTTC. The rearrangement joins TRBV5-1 to TRBJ2-4; TRBD1 is a possible D gene (6 bases). The V and J ends lost 7 bases and 8 bases respectively, with 13 bases between them. The CDR3 spans 12 residues. CDR1 and CDR2 (germline): SGHRS, YFSETQ.

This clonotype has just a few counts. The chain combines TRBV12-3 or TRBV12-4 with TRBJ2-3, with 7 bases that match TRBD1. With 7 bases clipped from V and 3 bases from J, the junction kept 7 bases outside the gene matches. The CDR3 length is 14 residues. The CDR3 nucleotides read TGTGCCAGCAATGCCCGGGACAGTACAGATACGCAGTATTTT. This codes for CASNARDSTDTQYF.

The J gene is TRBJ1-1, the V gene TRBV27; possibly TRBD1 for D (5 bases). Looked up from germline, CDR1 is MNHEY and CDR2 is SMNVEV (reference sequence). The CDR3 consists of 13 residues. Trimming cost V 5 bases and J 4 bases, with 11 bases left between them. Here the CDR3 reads CASSPRQSTEAFF. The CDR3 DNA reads TGTGCCAGCAGTCCCAGACAGAGCACTGAAGCTTTCTTT.

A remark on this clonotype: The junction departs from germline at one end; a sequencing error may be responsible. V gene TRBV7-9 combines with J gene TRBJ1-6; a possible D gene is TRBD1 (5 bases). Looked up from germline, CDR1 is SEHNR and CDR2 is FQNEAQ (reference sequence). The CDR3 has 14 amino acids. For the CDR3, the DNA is TGTGCCAGCACCTTACTGGGGGGATATTCACCCCTCCACTTT. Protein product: CASTLLGGYSPLHF.

The CDR3 reads CATLQNMNTEAFF. The CDR3 DNA reads TGTGCCACTTTACAGAACATGAACACTGAAGCTTTCTTT. V usage is TRBV6-5 and J usage is TRBJ1-1; D is unclear. V lost 10 bases, J lost 0 bases, and 12 bases lay in between. This CDR3 spans 13 amino acids. Germline V gene sequence: CDR1 MNHEY, CDR2 SVGAGI.

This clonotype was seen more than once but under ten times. Written as DNA, the CDR3 is TGTGCCACCAGTGGGTCGGGTGGCAACTATGGCTACACCTTC. Translated: CATSGSGGNYGYTF. This sequence joins TRBV24-1 and TRBJ1-2; D ambiguous. CDR3 length equals 14 residues. The V and J ends lost 5 bases and 2 bases respectively, with 11 bases between them. Germline-derived CDR1 and CDR2 are KGHDR and SFDVKD.

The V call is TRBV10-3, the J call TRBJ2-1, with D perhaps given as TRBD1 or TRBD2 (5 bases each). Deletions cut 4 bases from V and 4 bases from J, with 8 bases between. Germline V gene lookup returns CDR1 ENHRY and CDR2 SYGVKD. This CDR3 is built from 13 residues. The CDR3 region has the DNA TGTGCCATCAGTGTTGGGGGTTACAATGAGCAGTTCTTC. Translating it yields CAISVGGYNEQFF.

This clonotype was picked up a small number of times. CDR3 residues: CASVRDLQETQYF. CDR3 nucleotides: TGTGCCAGCGTCCGGGACCTCCAAGAGACCCAGTACTTC. The gene calls are TRBV6-6 and TRBJ2-5; possibly TRBD1 or TRBD2 for D (5 bases each). V lost 8 bases and J 1 base, leaving 11 bases between the germline ends. This CDR3 has 13 residues. Germline CDR1 is MNHNY and CDR2 is SVGAGI (reference sequence).

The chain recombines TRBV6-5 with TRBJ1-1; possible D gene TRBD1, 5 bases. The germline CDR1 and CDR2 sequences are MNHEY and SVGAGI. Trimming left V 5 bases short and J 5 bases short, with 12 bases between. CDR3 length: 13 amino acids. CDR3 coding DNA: TGTGCCAGCAGTAAAGGGGTGTGGACTGAAGCTTTCTTT. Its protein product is CASSKGVWTEAFF.

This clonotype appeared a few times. The CDR3 region is CSAAIQGYEQFF. DNA of the CDR3: TGCAGTGCAGCCATACAGGGCTATGAGCAGTTCTTC. The genes are TRBV20-1 and TRBJ2-1; a possible D gene is TRBD1 (6 bases). With 6 bases removed from V and 8 bases from J, the gap between germline ends came to 14 bases. The V gene's germline CDR1 is DFQATT and CDR2 SNEGSKA (reference sequence). The CDR3 has 12 amino acids.

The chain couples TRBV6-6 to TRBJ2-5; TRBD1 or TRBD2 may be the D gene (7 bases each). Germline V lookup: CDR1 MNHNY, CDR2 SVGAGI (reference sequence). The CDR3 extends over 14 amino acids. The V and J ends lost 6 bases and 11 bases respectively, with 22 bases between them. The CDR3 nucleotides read TGTGCCAGCAGGCAGGGGGGGGATTACAATGAGCAGTACTTC. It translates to CASRQGGDYNEQYF.

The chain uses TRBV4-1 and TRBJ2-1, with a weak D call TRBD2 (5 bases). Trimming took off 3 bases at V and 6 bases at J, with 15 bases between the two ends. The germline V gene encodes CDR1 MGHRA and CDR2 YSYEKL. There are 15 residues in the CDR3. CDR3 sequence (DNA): TGCGCCAGCAGCCAGAACCGGGAAATGGTCAATGAGCAGTTCTTC. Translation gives CASSQNREMVNEQFF.

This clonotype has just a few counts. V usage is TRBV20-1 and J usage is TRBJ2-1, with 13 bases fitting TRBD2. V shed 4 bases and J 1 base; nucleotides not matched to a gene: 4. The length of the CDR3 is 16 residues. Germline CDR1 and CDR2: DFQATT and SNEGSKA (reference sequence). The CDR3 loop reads CSATRTSGGSYNEQFF. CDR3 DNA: TGCAGTGCTACCAGGACTAGCGGGGGATCCTACAATGAGCAGTTCTTC.